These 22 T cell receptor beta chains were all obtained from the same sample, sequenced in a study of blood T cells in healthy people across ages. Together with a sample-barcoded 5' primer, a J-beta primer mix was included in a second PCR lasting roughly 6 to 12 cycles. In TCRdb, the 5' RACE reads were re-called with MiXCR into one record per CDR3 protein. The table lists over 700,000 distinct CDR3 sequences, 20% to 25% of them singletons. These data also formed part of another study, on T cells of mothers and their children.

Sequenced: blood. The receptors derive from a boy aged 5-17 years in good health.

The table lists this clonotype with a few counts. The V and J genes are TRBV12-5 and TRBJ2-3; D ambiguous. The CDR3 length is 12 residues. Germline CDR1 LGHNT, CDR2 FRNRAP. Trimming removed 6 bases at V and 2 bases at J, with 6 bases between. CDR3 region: CASGSLTDTQYF. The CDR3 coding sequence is TGTGCTAGTGGCTCCCTCACAGATACGCAGTATTTT.

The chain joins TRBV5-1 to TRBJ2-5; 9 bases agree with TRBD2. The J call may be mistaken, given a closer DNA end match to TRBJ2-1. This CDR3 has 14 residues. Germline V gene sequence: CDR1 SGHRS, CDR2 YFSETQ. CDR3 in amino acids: CASSGTSIYNEQFF. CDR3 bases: TGCGCCAGCAGCGGGACTAGCATTTACAATGAGCAGTTCTTC.

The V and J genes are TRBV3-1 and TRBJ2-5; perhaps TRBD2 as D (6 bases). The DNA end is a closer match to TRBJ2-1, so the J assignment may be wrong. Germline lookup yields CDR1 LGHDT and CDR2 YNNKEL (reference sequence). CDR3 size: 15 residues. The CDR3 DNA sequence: TGTGCCAGCAGCCAAGTAGCGGTAAAAGGTTATGAGCAGTTCTTC. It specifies CASSQVAVKGYEQFF.

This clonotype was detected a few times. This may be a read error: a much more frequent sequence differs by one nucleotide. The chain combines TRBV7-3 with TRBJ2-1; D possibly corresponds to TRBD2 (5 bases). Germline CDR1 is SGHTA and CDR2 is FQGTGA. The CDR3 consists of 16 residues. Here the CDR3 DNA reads TGTACCAGCAGCTTACGACGGGGAGACTCCTACAATGAGCAGTTCTTC. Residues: CTSSLRRGDSYNEQFF.

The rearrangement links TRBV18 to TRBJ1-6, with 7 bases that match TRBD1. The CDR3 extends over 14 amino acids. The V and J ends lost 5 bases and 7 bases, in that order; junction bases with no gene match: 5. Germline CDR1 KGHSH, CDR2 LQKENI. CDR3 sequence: CASSADRDNSPLHF. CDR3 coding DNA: TGTGCCAGCTCAGCTGACAGGGACAATTCACCCCTCCACTTT.

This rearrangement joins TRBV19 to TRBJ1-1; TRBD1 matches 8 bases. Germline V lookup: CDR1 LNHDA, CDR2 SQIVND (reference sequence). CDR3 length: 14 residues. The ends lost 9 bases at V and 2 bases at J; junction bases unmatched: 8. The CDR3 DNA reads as TGTGCCAGCAGTGCCGGACAGGGTAACACTGAAGCTTTCTTT. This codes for CASSAGQGNTEAFF. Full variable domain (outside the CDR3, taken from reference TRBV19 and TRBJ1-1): DGGITQSPKYLFRKEGQNVTLSCEQNLNHDAMYWYRQDPGQGLRLIYYSQIVNDFQKGDIAEGYSVSREKKESFPLTVTSAQKNPTAFYLCASSAGQGNTEAFFGQGTRLTVV.

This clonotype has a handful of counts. The CDR3 DNA sequence: TGCGCCAGCAGCTTGGAGGCTAGCGGGAGGAACAGCATTCAGTACTTC. Translation gives CASSLEASGRNSIQYF. This rearrangement joins TRBV5-1 to TRBJ2-4; 11 bases fit TRBD2. Germline CDR1 and CDR2: SGHRS and YFSETQ. This CDR3 is 16 amino acids long. The V segment lost 0 bases and the J segment 9 bases; nucleotides outside the gene matches: 8.

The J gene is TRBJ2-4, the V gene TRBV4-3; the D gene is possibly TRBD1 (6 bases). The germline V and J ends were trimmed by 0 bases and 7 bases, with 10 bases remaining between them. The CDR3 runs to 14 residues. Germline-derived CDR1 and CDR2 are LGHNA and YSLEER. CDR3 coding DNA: TGCGCCAGCAGCCAAGATAACGGACAGAACATTCAGTACTTC. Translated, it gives CASSQDNGQNIQYF.

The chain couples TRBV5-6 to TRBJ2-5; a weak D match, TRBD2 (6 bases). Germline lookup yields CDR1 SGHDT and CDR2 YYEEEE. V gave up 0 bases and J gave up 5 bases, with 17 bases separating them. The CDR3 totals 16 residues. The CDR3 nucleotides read TGTGCCAGCAGCTTGGTGGGGGGTATGGAGGACGAGACCCAGTACTTC. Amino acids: CASSLVGGMEDETQYF.

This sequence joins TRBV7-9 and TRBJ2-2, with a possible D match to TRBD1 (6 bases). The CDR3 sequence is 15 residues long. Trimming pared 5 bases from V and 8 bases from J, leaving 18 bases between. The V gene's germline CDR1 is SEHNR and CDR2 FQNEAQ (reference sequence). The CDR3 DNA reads TGTGCCAGCAGCCGACCCTGGACAGTTTCAGGGGAGCTGTTTTTT. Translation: CASSRPWTVSGELFF.

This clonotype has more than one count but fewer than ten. The CDR3 coding sequence is TGCAGCGTTGAGCGGGGGACAAAAAACATTCAGTACTTC. The encoded protein is CSVERGTKNIQYF. V is TRBV29-1 and J is TRBJ2-4; D is perhaps TRBD2 (7 bases). The CDR3 has 13 residues. Trimming pared 3 bases from V and 4 bases from J, leaving 10 bases between. The germline CDR1 and CDR2 sequences are SQVTM and ANQGSEA.

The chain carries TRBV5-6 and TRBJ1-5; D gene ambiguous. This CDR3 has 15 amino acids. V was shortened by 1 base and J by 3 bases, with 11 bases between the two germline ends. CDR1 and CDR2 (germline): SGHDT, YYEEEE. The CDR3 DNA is TGTGCCAGCAGCTTGAATCCCAGCCCCAATCAGCCCCAGCATTTT. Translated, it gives CASSLNPSPNQPQHF.

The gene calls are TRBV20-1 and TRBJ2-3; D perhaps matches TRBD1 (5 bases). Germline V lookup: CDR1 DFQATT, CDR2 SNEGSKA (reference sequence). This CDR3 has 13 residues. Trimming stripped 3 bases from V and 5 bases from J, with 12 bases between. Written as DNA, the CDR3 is TGCAGTGCTAGGCGCAGGGTGCAAGATACGCAGTATTTT. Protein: CSARRRVQDTQYF.

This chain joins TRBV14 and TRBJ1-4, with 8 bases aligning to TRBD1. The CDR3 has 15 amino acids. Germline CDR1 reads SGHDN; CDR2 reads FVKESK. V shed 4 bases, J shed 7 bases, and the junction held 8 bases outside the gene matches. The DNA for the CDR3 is TGTGCCAGCAGCCGATATACAGGGGGTACTGAAAAACTGTTTTTT. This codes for CASSRYTGGTEKLFF.

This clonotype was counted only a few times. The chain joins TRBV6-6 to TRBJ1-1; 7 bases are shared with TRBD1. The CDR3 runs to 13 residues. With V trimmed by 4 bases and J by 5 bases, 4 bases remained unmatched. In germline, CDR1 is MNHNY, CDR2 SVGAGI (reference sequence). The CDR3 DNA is TGTGCCAGCAGTTCCGGGACAGAGACTGAAGCTTTCTTT. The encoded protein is CASSSGTETEAFF.

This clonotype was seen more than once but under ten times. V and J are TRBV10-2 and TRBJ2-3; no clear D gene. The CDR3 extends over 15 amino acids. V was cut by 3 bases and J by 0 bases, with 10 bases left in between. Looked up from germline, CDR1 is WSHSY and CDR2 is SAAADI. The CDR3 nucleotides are TGCGCCAGCAGTGATTACAGCTCTAGCACAGATACGCAGTATTTT. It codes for CASSDYSSSTDTQYF.

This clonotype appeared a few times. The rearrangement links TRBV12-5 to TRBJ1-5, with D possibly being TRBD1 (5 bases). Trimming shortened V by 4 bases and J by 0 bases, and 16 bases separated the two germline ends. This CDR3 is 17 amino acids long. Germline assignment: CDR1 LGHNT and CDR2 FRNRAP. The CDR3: CASGSTLGRTSNQPQHF. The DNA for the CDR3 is TGTGCTAGTGGTTCGACACTGGGACGGACTAGCAATCAGCCCCAGCATTTT.

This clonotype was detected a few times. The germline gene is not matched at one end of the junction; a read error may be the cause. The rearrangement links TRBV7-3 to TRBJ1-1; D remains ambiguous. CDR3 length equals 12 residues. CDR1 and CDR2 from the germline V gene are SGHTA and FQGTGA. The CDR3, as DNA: TGCGCCAGCAGACCCGATCTCGCTGAAGCTTTCTTT. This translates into CASRPDLAEAFF.

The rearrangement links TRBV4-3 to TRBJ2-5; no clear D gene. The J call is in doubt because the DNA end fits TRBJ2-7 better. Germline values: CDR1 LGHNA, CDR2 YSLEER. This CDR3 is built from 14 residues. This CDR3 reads CASSQDKNLYEQYF. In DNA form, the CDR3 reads TGCGCCAGCAGCCAAGACAAAAACCTCTACGAGCAGTACTTC.

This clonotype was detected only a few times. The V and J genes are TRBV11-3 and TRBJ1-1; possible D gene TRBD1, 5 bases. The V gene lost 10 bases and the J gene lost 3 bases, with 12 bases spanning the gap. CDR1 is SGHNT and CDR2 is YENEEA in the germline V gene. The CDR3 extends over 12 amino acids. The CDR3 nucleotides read TGTGCCACTAAGTGGGGGGACACTGAAGCTTTCTTT. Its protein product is CATKWGDTEAFF.

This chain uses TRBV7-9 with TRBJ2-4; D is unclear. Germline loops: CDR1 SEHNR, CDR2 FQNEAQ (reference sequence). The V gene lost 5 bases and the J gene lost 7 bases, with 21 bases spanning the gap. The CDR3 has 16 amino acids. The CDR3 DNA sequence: TGTGCCAGCAGCGGCACGGAGACCAGTAAAGATAACATTCAGTACTTC. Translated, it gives CASSGTETSKDNIQYF.

Here the CDR3 reads CASGLYGYEQFF. In DNA form, the CDR3 reads TGTGCTAGTGGTTTGTACGGGTATGAGCAGTTCTTC. The rearrangement uses TRBV12-5 and TRBJ2-1; no reliable D call. V lost 2 bases and J 8 bases, leaving 7 bases between the germline ends. The germline V gene encodes CDR1 LGHNT and CDR2 FRNRAP. The CDR3 covers 12 residues.